This T cell receptor (beta chain) was obtained from a study of T cell responses to AZD1222 COVID-19 vaccine. Regarding the study as a whole: Among the donors, most were white British and more were female, and clonal diversity was possibly underestimated. Distributed over spike, vaccine-associated CD4 TCRs predominated at 160-218 and 743-854. Variant regions that are unmutated are reportedly the target of nearly half of spike-specific TCRs.

This CDR3 region has 15 residues. Looked up from germline, CDR1 is LNHNV and CDR2 is YYDKDF (reference sequence). Trimming pared 5 bases from V and 0 bases from J, leaving 14 bases between. On this clone itself: Its antigen is not known.

Generated by immunoSEQ multiplex PCR, the TCRdb table keeps only in-frame clones and is missing some. The data hold around 84,000 clones, with approximately 91% observed a single time. This chain links TRBV15 with TRBJ2-7; D could derive from TRBD1 or TRBD2 (5 bases each). Sequences were derived from peripheral blood, sampled on day 0 of AZD1222 vaccination. This sequence was found in an adult in good health. The CDR3 DNA reads TGTGCCACCAGCCTGGGACGGATAAACTCCTACGAGCAGTACTTC. It translates to CATSLGRINSYEQYF. The whole variable domain, remainder taken from reference TRBV15 and TRBJ2-7, is DAMVIQNPRYQVTQFGKPVTLSCSQTLNHNVMYWYQQKSSQAPKLLFHYYDKDFNNEADTPDNFQSRRPNTSFCFLDIRSPGLGDTAMYLCATSLGRINSYEQYFGPGTRLTVT.